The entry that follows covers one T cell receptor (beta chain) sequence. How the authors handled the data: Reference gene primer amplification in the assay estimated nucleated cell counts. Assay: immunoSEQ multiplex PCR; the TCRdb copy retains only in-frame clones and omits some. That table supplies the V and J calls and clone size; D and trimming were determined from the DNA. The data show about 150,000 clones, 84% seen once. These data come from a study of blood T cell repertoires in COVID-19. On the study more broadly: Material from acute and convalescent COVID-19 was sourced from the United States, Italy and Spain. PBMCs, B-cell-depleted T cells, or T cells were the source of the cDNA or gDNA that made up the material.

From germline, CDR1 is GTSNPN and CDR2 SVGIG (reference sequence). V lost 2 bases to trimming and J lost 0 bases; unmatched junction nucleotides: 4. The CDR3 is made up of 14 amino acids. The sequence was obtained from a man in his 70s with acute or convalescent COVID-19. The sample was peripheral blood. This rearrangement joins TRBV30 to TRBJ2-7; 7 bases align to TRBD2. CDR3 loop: CAWSRRGSSYEQYF. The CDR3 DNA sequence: TGTGCCTGGAGTAGGCGGGGGTCCTCCTACGAGCAGTACTTC. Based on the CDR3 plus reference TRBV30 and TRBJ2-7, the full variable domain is SQTIHQWPATLVQPVGSPLSLECTVEGTSNPNLYWYRQAAGRGLQLLFYSVGIGQISSEVPQNLSASRPQDRQFILSSKKLLLSDSGFYLCAWSRRGSSYEQYFGPGTRLTVT.